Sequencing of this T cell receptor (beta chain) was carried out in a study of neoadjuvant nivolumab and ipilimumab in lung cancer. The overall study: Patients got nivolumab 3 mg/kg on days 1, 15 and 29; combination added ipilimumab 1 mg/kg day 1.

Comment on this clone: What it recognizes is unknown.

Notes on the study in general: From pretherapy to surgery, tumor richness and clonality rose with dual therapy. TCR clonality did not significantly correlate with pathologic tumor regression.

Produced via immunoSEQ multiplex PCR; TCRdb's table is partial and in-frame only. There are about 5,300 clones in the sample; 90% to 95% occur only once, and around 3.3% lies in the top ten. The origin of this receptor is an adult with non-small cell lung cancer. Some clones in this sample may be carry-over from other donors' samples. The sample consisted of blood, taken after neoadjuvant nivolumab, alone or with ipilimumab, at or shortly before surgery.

This CDR3 reads CASSQDLLGNTGELFF. DNA of the CDR3: TGCGCCAGCAGCCAAGATCTCCTAGGGAACACCGGGGAGCTGTTTTTT. The V gene is TRBV4-3, the J gene TRBJ2-2; no definite D call. Germline V CDR1 and CDR2: LGHNA, YSLEER. Trimming pared 0 bases from V and 1 base from J, leaving 9 bases between. The length of the CDR3 is 16 residues.